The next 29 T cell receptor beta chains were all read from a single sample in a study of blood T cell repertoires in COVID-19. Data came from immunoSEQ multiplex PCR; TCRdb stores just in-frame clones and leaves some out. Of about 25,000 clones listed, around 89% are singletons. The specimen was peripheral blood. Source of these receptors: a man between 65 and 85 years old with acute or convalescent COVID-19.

The CDR3 sequence is CASSLGDRNEQFF. The CDR3 DNA is TGTGCCAGCAGCTTAGGGGACAGAAATGAGCAGTTCTTC. The chain has TRBV13 and TRBJ2-1, with a possible D match to TRBD1 (6 bases). V gave up 0 bases and J gave up 7 bases, with 7 bases separating them. The CDR3 is 13 amino acids. Germline V CDR1 and CDR2: PRHDT, FYEKMQ (reference sequence).

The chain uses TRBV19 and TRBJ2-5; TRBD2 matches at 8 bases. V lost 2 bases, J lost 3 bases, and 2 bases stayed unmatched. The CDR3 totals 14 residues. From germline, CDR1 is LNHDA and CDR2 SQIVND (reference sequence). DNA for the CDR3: TGTGCCAGTAGTATAACGGGAGGGAAAGAGACCCAGTACTTC. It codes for CASSITGGKETQYF.

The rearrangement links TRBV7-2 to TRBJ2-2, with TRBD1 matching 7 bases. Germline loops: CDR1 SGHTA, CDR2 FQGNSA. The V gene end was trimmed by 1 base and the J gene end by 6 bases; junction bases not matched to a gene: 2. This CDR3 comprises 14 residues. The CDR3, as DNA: TGTGCCAGCAGCTTAGAGACAGGGCCCGGGGAGCTGTTTTTT. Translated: CASSLETGPGELFF.

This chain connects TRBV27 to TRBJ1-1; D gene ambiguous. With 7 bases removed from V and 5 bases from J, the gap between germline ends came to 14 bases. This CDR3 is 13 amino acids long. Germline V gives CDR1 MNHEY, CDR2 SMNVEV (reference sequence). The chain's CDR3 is CASTGGLGTEAFF. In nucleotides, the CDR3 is TGTGCCAGCACGGGAGGTCTAGGAACTGAAGCTTTCTTT.

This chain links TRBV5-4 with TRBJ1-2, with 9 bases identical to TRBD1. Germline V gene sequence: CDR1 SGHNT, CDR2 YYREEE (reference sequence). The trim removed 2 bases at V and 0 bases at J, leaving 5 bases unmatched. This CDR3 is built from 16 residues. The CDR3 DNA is TGTGCCAGCAGCTTACTACAGGGGGCGTCTAACTATGGCTACACCTTC. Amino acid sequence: CASSLLQGASNYGYTF.

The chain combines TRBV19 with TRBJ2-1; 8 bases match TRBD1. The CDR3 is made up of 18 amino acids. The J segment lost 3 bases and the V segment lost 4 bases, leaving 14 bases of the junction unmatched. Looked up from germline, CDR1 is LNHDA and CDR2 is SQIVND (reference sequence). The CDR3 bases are TGTGCCAGTAGTACTCCCTCGACAGGGGCGAGGGGCTACAATGAGCAGTTCTTC. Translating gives CASSTPSTGARGYNEQFF.

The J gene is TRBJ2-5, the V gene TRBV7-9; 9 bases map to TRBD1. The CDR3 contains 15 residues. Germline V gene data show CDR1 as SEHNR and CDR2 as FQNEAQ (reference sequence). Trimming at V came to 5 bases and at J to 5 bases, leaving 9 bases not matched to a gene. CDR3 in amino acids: CASSPTGGGRETQYF. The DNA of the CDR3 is TGTGCCAGCAGCCCCACAGGGGGCGGCCGGGAGACCCAGTACTTC. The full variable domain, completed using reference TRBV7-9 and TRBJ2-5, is DTGVSQNPRHKITKRGQNVTFRCDPISEHNRLYWYRQTLGQGPEFLTYFQNEAQLEKSRLLSDRFSAERPKGSFSTLEIQRTEQGDSAMYLCASSPTGGGRETQYFGPGTRLLVL.

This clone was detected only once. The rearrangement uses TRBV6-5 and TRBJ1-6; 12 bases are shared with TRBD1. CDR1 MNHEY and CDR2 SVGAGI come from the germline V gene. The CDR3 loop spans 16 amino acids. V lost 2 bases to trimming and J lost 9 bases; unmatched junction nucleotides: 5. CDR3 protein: CASSYLGQGAGSPLHF. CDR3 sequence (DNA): TGTGCCAGCAGTTACCTGGGACAGGGGGCCGGTTCACCCCTCCACTTT.

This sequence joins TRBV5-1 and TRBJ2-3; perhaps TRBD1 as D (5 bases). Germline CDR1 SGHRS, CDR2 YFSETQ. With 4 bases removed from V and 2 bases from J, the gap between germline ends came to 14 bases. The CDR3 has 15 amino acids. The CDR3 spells CASSLGQGATDTQYF. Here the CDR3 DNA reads TGCGCCAGCAGCCTAGGGCAGGGTGCCACAGATACGCAGTATTTT.

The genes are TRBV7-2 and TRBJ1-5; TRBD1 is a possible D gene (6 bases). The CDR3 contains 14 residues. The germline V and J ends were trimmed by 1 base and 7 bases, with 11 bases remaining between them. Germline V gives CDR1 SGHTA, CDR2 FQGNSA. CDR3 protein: CASSLGQAWQPQHF. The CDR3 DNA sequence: TGTGCCAGCAGCTTAGGACAGGCCTGGCAGCCCCAGCATTTT. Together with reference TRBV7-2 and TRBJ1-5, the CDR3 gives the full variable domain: GAGVSQSPSNKVTEKGKDVELRCDPISGHTALYWYRQSLGQGLEFLIYFQGNSAPDKSGLPSDRFSAERTGGSVSTLTIQRTQQEDSAVYLCASSLGQAWQPQHFGDGTRLSIL.

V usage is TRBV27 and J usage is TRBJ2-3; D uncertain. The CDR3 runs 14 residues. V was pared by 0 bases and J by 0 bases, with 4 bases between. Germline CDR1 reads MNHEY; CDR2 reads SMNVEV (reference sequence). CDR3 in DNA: TGTGCCAGCAGTTTATCATCTAGCACAGATACGCAGTATTTT. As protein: CASSLSSSTDTQYF.

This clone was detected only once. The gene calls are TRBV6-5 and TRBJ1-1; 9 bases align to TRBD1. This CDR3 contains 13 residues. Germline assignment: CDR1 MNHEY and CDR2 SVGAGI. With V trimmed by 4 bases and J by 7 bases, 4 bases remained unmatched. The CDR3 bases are TGTGCCAGCAGTTGGGACAGGGACGGTGAAGCTTTCTTT. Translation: CASSWDRDGEAFF.

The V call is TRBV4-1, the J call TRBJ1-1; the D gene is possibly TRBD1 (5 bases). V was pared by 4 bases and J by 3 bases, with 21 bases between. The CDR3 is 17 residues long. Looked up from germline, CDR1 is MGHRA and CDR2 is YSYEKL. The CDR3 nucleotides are TGCGCCAGCAGCCCAAGATCGGACACTCCCTGGGACACTGAAGCTTTCTTT. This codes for CASSPRSDTPWDTEAFF.

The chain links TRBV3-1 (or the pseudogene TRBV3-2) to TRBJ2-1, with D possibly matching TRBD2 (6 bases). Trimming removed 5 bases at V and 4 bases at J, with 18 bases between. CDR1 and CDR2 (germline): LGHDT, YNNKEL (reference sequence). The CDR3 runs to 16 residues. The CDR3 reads CASSSFRDSIYNEQFF. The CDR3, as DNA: TGTGCCAGCAGCTCTTTCCGGGACTCGATTTACAATGAGCAGTTCTTC.

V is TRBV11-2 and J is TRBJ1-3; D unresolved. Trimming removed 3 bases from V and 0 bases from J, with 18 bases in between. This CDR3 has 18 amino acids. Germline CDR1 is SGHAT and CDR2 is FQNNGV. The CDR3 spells CASSLSWSRDDSGNTIYF. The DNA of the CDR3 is TGTGCCAGCAGCTTGAGTTGGAGTCGGGATGACTCTGGAAACACCATATATTTT. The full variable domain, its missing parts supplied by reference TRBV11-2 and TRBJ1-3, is EAGVAQSPRYKIIEKRQSVAFWCNPISGHATLYWYQQILGQGPKLLIQFQNNGVVDDSQLPKDRFSAERLKGVDSTLKIQPAKLEDSAVYLCASSLSWSRDDSGNTIYFGEGSWLTVV.

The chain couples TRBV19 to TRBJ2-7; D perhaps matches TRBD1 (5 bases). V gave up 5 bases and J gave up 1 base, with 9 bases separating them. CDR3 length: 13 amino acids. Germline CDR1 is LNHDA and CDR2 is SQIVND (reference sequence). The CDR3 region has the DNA TGTGCCAGTAGTCCCCGACAGTCCTACGAGCAGTACTTC. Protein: CASSPRQSYEQYF.

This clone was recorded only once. CDR3 sequence reads: CASSLDRAYEQYF. The CDR3 DNA reads as TGTGCCAGCAGCCTCGACAGGGCGTACGAGCAGTACTTC. The chain links TRBV7-3 to TRBJ2-7; TRBD1 matches 7 bases. Germline lookup yields CDR1 SGHTA and CDR2 FQGTGA. This CDR3 has 13 amino acids. V gave up 5 bases and J gave up 4 bases; unmatched junction bases: 5.

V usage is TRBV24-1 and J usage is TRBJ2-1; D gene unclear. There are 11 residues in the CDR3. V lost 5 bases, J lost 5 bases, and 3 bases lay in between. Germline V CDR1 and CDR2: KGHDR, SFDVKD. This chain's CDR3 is CATSANNEQFF. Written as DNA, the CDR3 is TGTGCCACCAGTGCTAACAATGAGCAGTTCTTC.

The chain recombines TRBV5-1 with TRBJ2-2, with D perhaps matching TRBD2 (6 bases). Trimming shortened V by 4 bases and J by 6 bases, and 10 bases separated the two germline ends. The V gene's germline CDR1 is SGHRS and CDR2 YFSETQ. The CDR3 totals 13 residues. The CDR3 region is CASSLGGSGELFF. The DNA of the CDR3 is TGCGCCAGCAGCCTCGGGGGATCCGGGGAGCTGTTTTTT. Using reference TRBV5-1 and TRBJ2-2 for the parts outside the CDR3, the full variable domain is KAGVTQTPRYLIKTRGQQVTLSCSPISGHRSVSWYQQTPGQGLQFLFEYFSETQRNKGNFPGRFSGRQFSNSRSEMNVSTLELGDSALYLCASSLGGSGELFFGEGSRLTVL.

The CDR3 nucleotides are TGTGCCAGTCGGGACTATAGCTCCTACGAGCAGTACTTC. Protein product: CASRDYSSYEQYF. The rearrangement uses TRBV12-3 or TRBV12-4 and TRBJ2-7; 7 bases line up with TRBD2. V lost 9 bases and J lost 0; bases outside the gene matches: 5. The CDR3 is 13 amino acids.

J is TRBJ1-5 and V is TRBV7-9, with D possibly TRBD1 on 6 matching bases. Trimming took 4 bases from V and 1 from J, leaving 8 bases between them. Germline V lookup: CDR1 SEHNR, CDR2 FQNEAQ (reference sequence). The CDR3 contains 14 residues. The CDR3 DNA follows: TGTGCCAGCAGCTCGGGACAAAGCAATCAGCCCCAGCATTTT. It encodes CASSSGQSNQPQHF.

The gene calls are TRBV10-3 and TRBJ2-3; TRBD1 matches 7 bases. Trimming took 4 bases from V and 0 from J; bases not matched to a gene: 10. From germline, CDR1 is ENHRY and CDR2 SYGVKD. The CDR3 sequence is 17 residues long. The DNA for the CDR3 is TGTGCCATCAGTGTCGGGACAGATTCCTCTAGCACAGATACGCAGTATTTT. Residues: CAISVGTDSSSTDTQYF.

In nucleotides, the CDR3 is TGTGCCAGCAGCTCCAAATTCGGACAGGGACAGTTCTTC. It translates to CASSSKFGQGQFF. This rearrangement joins TRBV7-8 to TRBJ2-1; 8 nucleotides line up with TRBD1. With 4 bases clipped from V and 13 bases from J, the junction kept 9 bases outside the gene matches. Germline values: CDR1 SGHVS, CDR2 FQNEAQ. The CDR3 is 13 residues long.

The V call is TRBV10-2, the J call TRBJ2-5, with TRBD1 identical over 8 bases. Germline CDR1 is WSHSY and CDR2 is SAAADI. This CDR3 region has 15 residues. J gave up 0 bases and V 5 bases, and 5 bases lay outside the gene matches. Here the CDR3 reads CASSHGQGNQETQYF. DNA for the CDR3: TGCGCCAGCAGTCATGGACAGGGTAACCAAGAGACCCAGTACTTC.

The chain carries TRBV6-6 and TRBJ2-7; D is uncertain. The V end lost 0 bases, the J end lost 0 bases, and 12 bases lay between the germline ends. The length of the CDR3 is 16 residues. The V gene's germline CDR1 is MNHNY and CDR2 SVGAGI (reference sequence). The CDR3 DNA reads TGTGCCAGCAGTTACTCGATCCCAGATTACTCCTACGAGCAGTACTTC. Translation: CASSYSIPDYSYEQYF.

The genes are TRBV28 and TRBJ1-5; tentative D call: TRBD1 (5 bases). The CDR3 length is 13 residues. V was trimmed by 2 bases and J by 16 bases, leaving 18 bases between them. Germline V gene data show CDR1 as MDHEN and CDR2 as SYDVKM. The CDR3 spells CASSLPPQEPGHF. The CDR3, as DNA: TGTGCCAGCAGTTTACCCCCACAGGAGCCCGGACATTTT.

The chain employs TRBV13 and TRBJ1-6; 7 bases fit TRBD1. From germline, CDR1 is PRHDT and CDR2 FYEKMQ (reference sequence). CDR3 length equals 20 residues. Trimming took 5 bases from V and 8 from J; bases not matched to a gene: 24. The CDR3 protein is CASSLRGAGMTSLPDSPLHF. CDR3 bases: TGTGCCAGCAGCCTCAGGGGGGCGGGGATGACCTCGCTACCAGATTCACCCCTCCACTTT.

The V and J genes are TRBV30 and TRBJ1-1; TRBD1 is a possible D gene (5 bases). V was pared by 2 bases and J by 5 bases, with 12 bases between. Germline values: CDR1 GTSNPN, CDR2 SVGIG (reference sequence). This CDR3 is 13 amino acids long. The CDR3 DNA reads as TGTGCCTGGAGTTATGGGGGGATAACTGAAGCTTTCTTT. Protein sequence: CAWSYGGITEAFF.

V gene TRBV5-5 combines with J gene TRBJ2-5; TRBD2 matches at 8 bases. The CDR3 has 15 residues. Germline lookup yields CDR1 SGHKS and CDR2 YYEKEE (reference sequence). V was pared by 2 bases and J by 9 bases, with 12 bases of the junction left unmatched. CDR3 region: CASSFRGRGAGAQYF. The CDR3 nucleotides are TGTGCCAGCAGCTTTCGGGGGCGGGGGGCCGGGGCCCAGTACTTC. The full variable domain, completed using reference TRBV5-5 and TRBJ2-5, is DAGVTQSPTHLIKTRGQQVTLRCSPISGHKSVSWYQQVLGQGPQFIFQYYEKEERGRGNFPDRFSARQFPNYSSELNVNALLLGDSALYLCASSFRGRGAGAQYFGPGTRLLVL.